Each of the 28 T cell receptor beta chains below was sequenced from the same sample in a study of blood T cell repertoires in COVID-19. Sequencing used immunoSEQ multiplex PCR; TCRdb keeps in-frame clones, though not all of them. Of 50,000 to 75,000 clones detected, more than 60% appear once; the ten largest clones hold more than 15%. Sequencing was performed on peripheral blood. These receptors all come from a woman in her forties or fifties with active or convalescent COVID-19.

The gene calls are TRBV15 and TRBJ1-1; 7 bases map to TRBD1. V shed 5 bases and J 2 bases; nucleotides not matched to a gene: 5. Germline lookup yields CDR1 LNHNV and CDR2 YYDKDF (reference sequence). CDR3 size: 14 residues. CDR3 DNA sequence: TGTGCCACCAGCTGGGGGACAGACAACACTGAAGCTTTCTTT. It translates to CATSWGTDNTEAFF.

The V gene is TRBV5-1, the J gene TRBJ2-2; 11 nucleotides match TRBD1. V was pared by 0 bases and J by 7 bases, with 8 bases of the junction left unmatched. The CDR3 is 17 amino acids. CDR1 is SGHRS and CDR2 is YFSETQ in the germline V gene. The CDR3 spells CASSLEIGTGGVGELFF. CDR3 sequence (DNA): TGCGCCAGCAGCTTGGAGATCGGGACAGGGGGAGTCGGGGAGCTGTTTTTT.

This clone showed up just once. The J gene is TRBJ1-1, the V gene TRBV18; D is undetermined. There are 13 residues in the CDR3. The ends were cut back, 3 bases at V and 0 bases at J, with 5 bases in the middle. Germline V gene sequence: CDR1 KGHSH, CDR2 LQKENI. CDR3 sequence (DNA): TGTGCCAGCTCACCCGGGTTGAACACTGAAGCTTTCTTT. Translated, it gives CASSPGLNTEAFF.

V is TRBV7-9 and J is TRBJ2-3, with TRBD2 identical over 11 bases. Trimming cost V 3 bases and J 0 bases; bases outside gene matches: 5. The length of the CDR3 is 17 residues. Germline V gene lookup returns CDR1 SEHNR and CDR2 FQNEAQ (reference sequence). The CDR3 bases are TGTGCCAGCAGCTTGCCCCGGACTAGCGGGAGCACAGATACGCAGTATTTT. It yields the protein CASSLPRTSGSTDTQYF.

Only a few counts were recorded for this clone. The chain employs TRBV6-5 and TRBJ2-2, with TRBD2 identical over 7 bases. Trimming took 8 bases from V and 5 from J; bases not matched to a gene: 11. The length of the CDR3 is 15 residues. CDR1 MNHEY and CDR2 SVGAGI come from the germline V gene. The DNA of the CDR3 is TGTGCCAGCGGCCGGGACTATCGGCAGACCGGGGAGCTGTTTTTT. Translation gives CASGRDYRQTGELFF.

Concerning this clone itself: This CDR3 is also generated by other DNA sequences in the sample. This chain uses TRBV10-1 with TRBJ2-5, with 10 bases fitting TRBD1. There are 14 residues in the CDR3. CDR1 and CDR2 from the germline V gene are WNHNN and SYGVQD (reference sequence). Losses at the gene ends were 0 bases for V and 5 bases for J; bases not matched to a gene: 0. CDR3 bases: TGCGCCAGCAGTGAGTCGGACAGGGGGGAGACCCAGTACTTC. Translating gives CASSESDRGETQYF.

The chain joins TRBV5-4 to TRBJ1-1; 9 bases are shared with TRBD1. Germline V gene lookup returns CDR1 SGHNT and CDR2 YYREEE (reference sequence). This CDR3 is 15 amino acids long. With 4 bases clipped from V and 4 bases from J, the junction kept 8 bases outside the gene matches. CDR3 residues: CASSRRTGESTEAFF. The CDR3 DNA is TGTGCCAGCAGCCGACGGACAGGGGAGAGCACTGAAGCTTTCTTT.

By frequency in the sample, this clone is medium-sized. This chain connects TRBV10-2 to TRBJ2-7; 10 bases are shared with TRBD2. V was clipped by 6 bases and J by 6 bases; unmatched bases: 2. Looked up from germline, CDR1 is WSHSY and CDR2 is SAAADI. The CDR3 has 12 residues. For the CDR3, the DNA is TGCGCCAGCAGGGTAGCGGGAGGCGAGCAGTACTTC. Encoded protein: CASRVAGGEQYF.

J is TRBJ2-5 and V is TRBV5-4; maybe TRBD2 (6 bases). CDR3 length: 16 residues. With 2 bases removed from V and 0 bases from J, the gap between germline ends came to 14 bases. Germline V gene lookup returns CDR1 SGHNT and CDR2 YYREEE (reference sequence). CDR3 DNA: TGTGCCAGCAGCTTCACCGGGCGGGGCGACCAAGAGACCCAGTACTTC. This encodes CASSFTGRGDQETQYF.

The V gene is TRBV5-1, the J gene TRBJ2-2; 10 bases agree with TRBD1. Trimming cost V 5 bases and J 7 bases; bases outside gene matches: 14. This CDR3 is built from 17 residues. The germline V gene has CDR1 SGHRS and CDR2 YFSETQ. The CDR3 sequence: CASSFGPGQGNIGELFF. Here the CDR3 DNA reads TGCGCCAGCAGTTTCGGTCCGGGACAGGGGAATATCGGGGAGCTGTTTTTT.

The gene calls are TRBV3-1 (or the pseudogene TRBV3-2) and TRBJ2-7; a weak D match, TRBD2 (7 bases). Trimming removed 4 bases from V and 1 base from J, with 11 bases in between. Germline CDR1 LGHDT, CDR2 YNNKEL (reference sequence). The CDR3 is 14 amino acids. The CDR3 protein is CASSREGGSYEQYF. The CDR3 DNA is TGTGCCAGCAGCCGGGAGGGGGGGTCCTACGAGCAGTACTTC.

This clone has at least ten counts. This chain uses TRBV10-3 with TRBJ2-3; D call uncertain. The CDR3 is made up of 13 amino acids. V shed 4 bases and J shed 4 bases, with 9 bases lying between them. The germline V gene encodes CDR1 ENHRY and CDR2 SYGVKD. The CDR3 region has the DNA TGTGCCATCAGTGCGGTTTCGGCAGATACGCAGTATTTT. This sequence encodes CAISAVSADTQYF.

V is TRBV7-9 and J is TRBJ1-3, with D possibly TRBD1 on 6 matching bases. The CDR3 covers 17 residues. In germline, CDR1 is SEHNR, CDR2 FQNEAQ (reference sequence). Trimming took 2 bases from V and 0 from J, leaving 14 bases between them. The CDR3 nucleotides read TGTGCCAGCAGCTTACTGACAGGACCCTTCTCTGGAAACACCATATATTTT. This sequence encodes CASSLLTGPFSGNTIYF. Complete variable domain (other parts from reference TRBV7-9 and TRBJ1-3): DTGVSQNPRHKITKRGQNVTFRCDPISEHNRLYWYRQTLGQGPEFLTYFQNEAQLEKSRLLSDRFSAERPKGSFSTLEIQRTEQGDSAMYLCASSLLTGPFSGNTIYFGEGSWLTVV.

A remark on this clone: With a much larger clone just one base away, this may be a read error. The sample holds other DNA sequences that translate to the same CDR3. The V gene is TRBV6-5, the J gene TRBJ1-5; TRBD1 is a possible D gene (5 bases). V was shortened by 0 bases and J by 0 bases, with 6 bases between the two germline ends. Germline V gene sequence: CDR1 MNHEY, CDR2 SVGAGI. The CDR3 length is 15 residues. In DNA form, the CDR3 reads TGTGCCAGCAGTTACTCCGACAGTAGCAATCAGCCCCAGCATTTT. Its translation: CASSYSDSSNQPQHF.

This chain joins TRBV3-1 (or the pseudogene TRBV3-2) and TRBJ1-2, with TRBD1 matching over 7 bases. The junction had 12 bases not matched to a gene; V was cut back by 4 bases and J by 4 bases. The CDR3 covers 16 residues. CDR1 is LGHDT and CDR2 is YNNKEL in the germline V gene (reference sequence). The DNA for the CDR3 is TGTGCCAGCAGCCTCGGAACCACGGGACAGACCTATGGCTACACCTTC. It yields the protein CASSLGTTGQTYGYTF.

This clone was seen only a few times. The J gene is TRBJ2-1, the V gene TRBV7-9; TRBD2 aligns across 9 bases. Per germline, CDR1 SEHNR and CDR2 FQNEAQ (reference sequence). V trimming: 5 bases; J trimming: 10 bases; junction bases outside the gene matches: 15. The CDR3 has 16 residues. The CDR3 DNA reads TGTGCCAGCAGCCTTGGTGGTAGCGGGAGTCAAGGAGAGCAGTTCTTC. This gives the protein CASSLGGSGSQGEQFF.

This clone came up once. This chain connects TRBV5-1 to TRBJ1-1; a weak D match, TRBD1 (5 bases). CDR3 size: 14 residues. V shed 1 base and J shed 4 bases, with 11 bases lying between them. The germline V gene has CDR1 SGHRS and CDR2 YFSETQ. CDR3 nucleotide sequence: TGCGCCAGCAGCTTGTTGGGGCAAGGCACTGAAGCTTTCTTT. Protein product: CASSLLGQGTEAFF.

This clone occurred a few times. V is TRBV2 and J is TRBJ1-4; TRBD1 might be the D (5 bases). The length of the CDR3 is 15 residues. Trimming removed 0 bases from V and 7 bases from J, with 12 bases in between. Per germline, CDR1 SNHLY and CDR2 FYNNEI. CDR3 in DNA: TGTGCCAGCAGTGAAGCGGCAGGGAGGGTTGAAAAACTGTTTTTT. This codes for CASSEAAGRVEKLFF. The complete variable domain, with remaining parts taken from reference TRBV2 and TRBJ1-4, reads EPEVTQTPSHQVTQMGQEVILRCVPISNHLYFYWYRQILGQKVEFLVSFYNNEISEKSEIFDDQFSVERPDGSNFTLKIRSTKLEDSAMYFCASSEAAGRVEKLFFGSGTQLSVL.

This clone turned up a few times. This chain connects TRBV30 to TRBJ1-2, with D unclear. The CDR3 is 11 amino acids. From germline, CDR1 is GTSNPN and CDR2 SVGIG (reference sequence). Trimming cost V 4 bases and J 6 bases, with 9 bases left between them. The chain's CDR3 is CAWMRGDGYTF. Here the CDR3 DNA reads TGTGCCTGGATGAGAGGTGATGGCTACACCTTC.

The V gene is TRBV3-1 (or the pseudogene TRBV3-2), the J gene TRBJ1-1, with D unclear. The germline gives CDR1 LGHDT, CDR2 YNNKEL (reference sequence). This CDR3 contains 13 residues. V was pared by 4 bases and J by 5 bases, with 11 bases between. The CDR3: CASSPGIKTEAFF. The CDR3 nucleotides are TGTGCCAGCAGCCCGGGGATTAAAACTGAAGCTTTCTTT.

The rearrangement joins TRBV10-3 to TRBJ1-1; tentative D call: TRBD1 (6 bases). The ends were cut back, 3 bases at V and 5 bases at J, with 13 bases in the middle. The CDR3 loop spans 14 amino acids. The germline V gene has CDR1 ENHRY and CDR2 SYGVKD. The CDR3 sequence: CAISEGEGGTEAFF. The CDR3 DNA follows: TGTGCCATCAGTGAAGGGGAGGGGGGGACTGAAGCTTTCTTT.

The CDR3 sequence is CASSLANRGFEQYF. The CDR3 coding sequence is TGTGCCAGCAGCTTGGCCAACAGGGGGTTCGAGCAGTACTTC. This chain connects TRBV5-6 to TRBJ2-7, with 8 positions matching TRBD1. After removal of 0 bases from V and 6 bases from J, the junction contained 5 bases not matched to a gene. CDR1 and CDR2 from the germline V gene are SGHDT and YYEEEE. CDR3 length: 14 amino acids.

This chain joins TRBV24-1 and TRBJ1-2, with TRBD1 matching over 10 bases. V shed 3 bases and J 7 bases; nucleotides not matched to a gene: 13. Germline CDR1 KGHDR, CDR2 SFDVKD. This CDR3 is 17 amino acids long. The CDR3 reads CATSDPRDRGALGGYTF. CDR3 nucleotide sequence: TGTGCCACCAGTGATCCCCGGGACAGGGGTGCCCTAGGTGGCTACACCTTC.

V usage is TRBV11-2 and J usage is TRBJ2-2; unclear D gene. CDR1 and CDR2 (germline): SGHAT, FQNNGV. V was clipped by 0 bases and J by 4 bases, with 12 bases between them. The CDR3 is made up of 16 amino acids. The chain's CDR3 is CASSLDSYSFTGELFF. CDR3 DNA: TGTGCCAGCAGCTTAGATTCGTACTCTTTCACCGGGGAGCTGTTTTTT.

The chain couples TRBV12-3 or TRBV12-4 to TRBJ1-2, with a weak D call TRBD1 (5 bases). V was trimmed by 3 bases and J by 7 bases, leaving 12 bases between them. CDR3 size: 13 residues. CDR3 DNA: TGTGCCAGCAGTTTTCGGGGGACGGGTGGCTACACCTTC. It specifies CASSFRGTGGYTF.

J is TRBJ1-5 and V is TRBV7-2, with 10 nucleotides matching TRBD1. CDR3 size: 14 residues. The V and J ends lost 4 bases and 5 bases, in that order; junction bases with no gene match: 2. In germline, CDR1 is SGHTA, CDR2 FQGNSA. The CDR3 sequence: CASSSGQGDQPQHF. The CDR3 DNA is TGTGCCAGCAGCTCCGGACAGGGGGATCAGCCCCAGCATTTT.

The chain combines TRBV5-1 with TRBJ2-1; TRBD2 agrees at 11 bases. J gave up 7 bases and V 0 bases, and 9 bases lay outside the gene matches. CDR1 and CDR2 (germline): SGHRS, YFSETQ. This CDR3 has 17 residues. The CDR3 DNA is TGCGCCAGCAGCTTGGCCATGAGGTCTAGCGGGAGGAATGAGCAGTTCTTC. As protein: CASSLAMRSSGRNEQFF.

This chain joins TRBV15 and TRBJ1-2, with 8 bases that match TRBD1. The CDR3 totals 13 residues. Germline CDR1 LNHNV, CDR2 YYDKDF (reference sequence). After removal of 9 bases from V and 5 bases from J, the junction contained 8 bases not matched to a gene. CDR3 sequence: CATRDRMQYGYTF. CDR3 DNA: TGTGCCACTAGGGACAGGATGCAGTATGGCTACACCTTC. Full variable domain (remainder filled in from reference TRBV15 and TRBJ1-2): DAMVIQNPRYQVTQFGKPVTLSCSQTLNHNVMYWYQQKSSQAPKLLFHYYDKDFNNEADTPDNFQSRRPNTSFCFLDIRSPGLGDTAMYLCATRDRMQYGYTFGSGTRLTVV.